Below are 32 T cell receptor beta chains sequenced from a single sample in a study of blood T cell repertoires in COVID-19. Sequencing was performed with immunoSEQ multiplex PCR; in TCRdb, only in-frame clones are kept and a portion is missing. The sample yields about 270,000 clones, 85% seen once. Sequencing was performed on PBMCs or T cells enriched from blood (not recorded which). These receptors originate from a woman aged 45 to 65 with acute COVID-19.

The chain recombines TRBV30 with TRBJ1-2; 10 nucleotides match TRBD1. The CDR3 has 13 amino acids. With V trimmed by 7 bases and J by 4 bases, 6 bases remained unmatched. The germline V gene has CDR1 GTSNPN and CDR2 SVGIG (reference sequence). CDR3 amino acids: CASSTGGGYGYTF. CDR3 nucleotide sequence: TGTGCCTCTTCGACAGGGGGCGGCTATGGCTACACCTTC.

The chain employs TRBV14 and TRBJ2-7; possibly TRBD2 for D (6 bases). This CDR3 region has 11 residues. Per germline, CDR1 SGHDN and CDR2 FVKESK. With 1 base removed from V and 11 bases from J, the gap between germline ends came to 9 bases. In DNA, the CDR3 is TGTGCCAGCAGCCAAGGGGCTAGCGAGTACTTC. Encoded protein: CASSQGASEYF.

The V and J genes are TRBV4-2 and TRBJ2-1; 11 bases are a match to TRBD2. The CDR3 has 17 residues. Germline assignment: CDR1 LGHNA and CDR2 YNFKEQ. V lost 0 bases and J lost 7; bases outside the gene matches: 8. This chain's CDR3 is CASSQDRLAGGRNEQFF. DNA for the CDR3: TGTGCCAGCAGCCAAGATCGGCTAGCGGGGGGAAGGAATGAGCAGTTCTTC.

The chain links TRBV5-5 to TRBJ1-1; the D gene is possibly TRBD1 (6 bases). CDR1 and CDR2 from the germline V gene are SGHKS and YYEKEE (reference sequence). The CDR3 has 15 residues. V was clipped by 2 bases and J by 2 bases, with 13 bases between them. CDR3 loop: CASSFVGGRNTEAFF. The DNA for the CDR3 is TGTGCCAGCAGCTTTGTAGGGGGTCGCAACACTGAAGCTTTCTTT.

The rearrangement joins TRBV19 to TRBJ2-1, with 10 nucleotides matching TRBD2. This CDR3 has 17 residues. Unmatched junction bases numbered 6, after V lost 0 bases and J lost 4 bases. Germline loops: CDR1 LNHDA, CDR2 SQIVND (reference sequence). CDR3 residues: CASSIDSIAGGYNEQFF. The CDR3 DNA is TGTGCCAGTAGTATAGACTCTATAGCGGGGGGTTACAATGAGCAGTTCTTC.

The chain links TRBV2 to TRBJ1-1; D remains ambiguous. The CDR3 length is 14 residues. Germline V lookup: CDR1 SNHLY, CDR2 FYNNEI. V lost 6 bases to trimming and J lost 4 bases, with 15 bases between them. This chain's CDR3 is CASSARVVSTEAFF. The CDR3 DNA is TGTGCCAGCAGCGCGAGGGTGGTTTCCACTGAAGCTTTCTTT. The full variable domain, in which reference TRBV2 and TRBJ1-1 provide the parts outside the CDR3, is EPEVTQTPSHQVTQMGQEVILRCVPISNHLYFYWYRQILGQKVEFLVSFYNNEISEKSEIFDDQFSVERPDGSNFTLKIRSTKLEDSAMYFCASSARVVSTEAFFGQGTRLTVV.

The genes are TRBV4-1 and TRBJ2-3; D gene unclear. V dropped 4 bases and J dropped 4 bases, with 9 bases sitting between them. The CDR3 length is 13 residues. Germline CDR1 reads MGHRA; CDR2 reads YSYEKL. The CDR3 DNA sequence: TGCGCCAGCAGCCCCCAAGAGGCAGATACGCAGTATTTT. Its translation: CASSPQEADTQYF.

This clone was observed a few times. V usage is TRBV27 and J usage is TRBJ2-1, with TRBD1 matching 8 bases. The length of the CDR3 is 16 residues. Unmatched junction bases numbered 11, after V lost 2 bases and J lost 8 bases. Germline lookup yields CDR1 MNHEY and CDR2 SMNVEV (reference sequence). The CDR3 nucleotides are TGTGCCAGCAGTTTACAGGGGGCCTTTCGTGGGGATGAGCAGTTCTTC. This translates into CASSLQGAFRGDEQFF.

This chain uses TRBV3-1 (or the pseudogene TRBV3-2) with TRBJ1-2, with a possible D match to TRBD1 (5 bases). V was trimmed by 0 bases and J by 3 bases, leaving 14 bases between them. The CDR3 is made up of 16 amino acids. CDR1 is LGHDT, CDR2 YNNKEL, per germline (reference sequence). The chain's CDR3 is CASSQDGQGGDYGYTF. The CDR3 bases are TGTGCCAGCAGCCAAGATGGGCAGGGCGGAGACTATGGCTACACCTTC.

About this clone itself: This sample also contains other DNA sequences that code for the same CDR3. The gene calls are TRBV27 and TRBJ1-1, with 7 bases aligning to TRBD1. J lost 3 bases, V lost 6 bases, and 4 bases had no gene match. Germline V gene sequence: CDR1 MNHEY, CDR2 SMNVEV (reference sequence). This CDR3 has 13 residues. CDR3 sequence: CASRTGRDTEAFF. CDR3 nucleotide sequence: TGTGCCAGCAGGACAGGGAGAGACACTGAAGCTTTCTTT.

CDR3: CASSQAGRREAFF. As DNA, the CDR3 is TGCGCCAGCAGCCAGGCGGGGCGCCGGGAAGCTTTCTTT. The V and J genes are TRBV4-1 and TRBJ1-1, with D tentatively TRBD1 (5 bases). Germline V lookup: CDR1 MGHRA, CDR2 YSYEKL. This CDR3 has 13 residues. Trimming cost V 3 bases and J 8 bases, with 13 bases left between them.

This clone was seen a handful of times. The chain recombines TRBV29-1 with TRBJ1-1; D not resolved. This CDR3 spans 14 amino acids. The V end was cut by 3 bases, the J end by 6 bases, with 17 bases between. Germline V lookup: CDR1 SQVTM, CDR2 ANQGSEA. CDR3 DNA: TGCAGCGTTGATCTCGGCTTCCGAGGGCCTGAAGCTTTCTTT. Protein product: CSVDLGFRGPEAFF.

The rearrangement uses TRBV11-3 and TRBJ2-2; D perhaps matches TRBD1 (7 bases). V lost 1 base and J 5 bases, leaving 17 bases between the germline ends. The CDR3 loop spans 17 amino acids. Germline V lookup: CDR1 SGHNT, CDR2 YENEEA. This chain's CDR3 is CASSLVRGDSWTGELFF. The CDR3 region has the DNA TGTGCCAGCAGCTTAGTCAGGGGGGACTCGTGGACCGGGGAGCTGTTTTTT.

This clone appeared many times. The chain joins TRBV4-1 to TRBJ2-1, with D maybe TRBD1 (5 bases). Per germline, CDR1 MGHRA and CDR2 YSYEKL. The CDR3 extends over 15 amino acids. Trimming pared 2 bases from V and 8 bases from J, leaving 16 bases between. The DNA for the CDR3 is TGCGCCAGCAGCCAACTCAGGGCCTTTGGGGATGAGCAGTTCTTC. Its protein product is CASSQLRAFGDEQFF.

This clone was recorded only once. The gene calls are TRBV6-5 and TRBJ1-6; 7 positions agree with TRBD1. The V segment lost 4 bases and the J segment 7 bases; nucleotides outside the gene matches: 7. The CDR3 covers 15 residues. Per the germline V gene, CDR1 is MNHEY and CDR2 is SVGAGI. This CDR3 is CASSLTGNENSPLHF. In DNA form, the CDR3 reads TGTGCCAGCAGTTTGACAGGGAACGAGAATTCACCCCTCCACTTT.

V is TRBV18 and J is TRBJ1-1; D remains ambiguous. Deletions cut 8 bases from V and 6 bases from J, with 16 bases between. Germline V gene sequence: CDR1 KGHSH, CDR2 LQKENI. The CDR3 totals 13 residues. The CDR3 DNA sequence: TGTGCCAGCCGGCCCGGGTTCTCATCTGAAGCTTTCTTT. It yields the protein CASRPGFSSEAFF.

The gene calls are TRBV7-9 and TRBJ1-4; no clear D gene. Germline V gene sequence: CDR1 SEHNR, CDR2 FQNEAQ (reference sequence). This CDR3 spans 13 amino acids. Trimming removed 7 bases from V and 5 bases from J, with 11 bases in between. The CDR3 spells CASTAAQNEKLFF. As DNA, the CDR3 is TGTGCCAGCACCGCGGCGCAGAATGAAAAACTGTTTTTT.

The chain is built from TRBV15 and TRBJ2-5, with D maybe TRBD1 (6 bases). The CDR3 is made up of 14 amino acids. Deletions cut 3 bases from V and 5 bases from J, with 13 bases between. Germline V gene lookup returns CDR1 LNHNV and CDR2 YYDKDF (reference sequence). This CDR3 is CATSSDTGHETQYF. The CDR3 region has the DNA TGTGCCACCAGCAGTGATACAGGGCACGAGACCCAGTACTTC.

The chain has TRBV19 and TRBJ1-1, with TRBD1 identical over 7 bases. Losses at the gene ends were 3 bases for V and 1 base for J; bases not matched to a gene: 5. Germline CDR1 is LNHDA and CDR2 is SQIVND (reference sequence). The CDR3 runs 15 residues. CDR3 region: CASSISHRGNTEAFF. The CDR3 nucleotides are TGTGCCAGTAGTATTAGTCACAGGGGGAACACTGAAGCTTTCTTT.

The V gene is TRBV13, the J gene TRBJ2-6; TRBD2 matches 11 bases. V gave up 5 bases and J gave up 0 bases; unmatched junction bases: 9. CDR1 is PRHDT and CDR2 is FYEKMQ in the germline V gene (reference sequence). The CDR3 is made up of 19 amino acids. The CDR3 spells CASSGRTSGFISGANVLTF. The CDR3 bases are TGTGCCAGCAGCGGCAGGACTAGCGGGTTCATCTCTGGGGCCAACGTCCTGACTTTC.

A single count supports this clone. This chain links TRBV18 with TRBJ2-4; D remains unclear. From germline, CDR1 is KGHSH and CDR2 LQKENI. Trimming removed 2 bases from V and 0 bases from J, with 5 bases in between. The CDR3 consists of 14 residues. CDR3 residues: CASSPVLAKNIQYF. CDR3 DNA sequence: TGTGCCAGCTCACCAGTCCTAGCCAAAAACATTCAGTACTTC.

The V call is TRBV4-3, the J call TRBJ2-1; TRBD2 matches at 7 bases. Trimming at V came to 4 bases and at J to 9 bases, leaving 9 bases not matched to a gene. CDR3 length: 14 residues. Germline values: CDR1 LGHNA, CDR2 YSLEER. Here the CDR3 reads CASSPSWRGSEQFF. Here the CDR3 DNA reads TGCGCCAGCAGCCCCAGTTGGCGGGGGAGTGAGCAGTTCTTC.

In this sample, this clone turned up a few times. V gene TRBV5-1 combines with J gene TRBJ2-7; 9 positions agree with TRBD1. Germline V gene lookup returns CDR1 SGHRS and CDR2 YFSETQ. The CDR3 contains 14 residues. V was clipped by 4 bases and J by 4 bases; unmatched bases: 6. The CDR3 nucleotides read TGCGCCAGCAGCCCCGGACAGGGGCTATACGAGCAGTACTTC. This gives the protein CASSPGQGLYEQYF.

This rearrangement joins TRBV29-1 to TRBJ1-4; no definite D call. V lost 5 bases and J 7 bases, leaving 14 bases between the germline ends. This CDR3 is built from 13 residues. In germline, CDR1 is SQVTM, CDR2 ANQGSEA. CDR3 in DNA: TGCAGCGTTCATGGTCGCGCGGGTGAAAAACTGTTTTTT. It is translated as CSVHGRAGEKLFF.

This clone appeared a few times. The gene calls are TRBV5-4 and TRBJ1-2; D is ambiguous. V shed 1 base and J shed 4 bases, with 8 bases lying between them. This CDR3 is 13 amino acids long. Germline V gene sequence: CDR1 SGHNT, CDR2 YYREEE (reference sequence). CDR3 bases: TGTGCCAGCAGCTTGCTACCTGGCTATGGCTACACCTTC. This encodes CASSLLPGYGYTF.

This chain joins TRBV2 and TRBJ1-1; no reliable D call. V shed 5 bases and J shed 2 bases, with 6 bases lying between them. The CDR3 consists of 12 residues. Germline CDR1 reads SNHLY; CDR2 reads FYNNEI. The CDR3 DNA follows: TGTGCCAGCAGTCCTCCCAACACTGAAGCTTTCTTT. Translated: CASSPPNTEAFF.

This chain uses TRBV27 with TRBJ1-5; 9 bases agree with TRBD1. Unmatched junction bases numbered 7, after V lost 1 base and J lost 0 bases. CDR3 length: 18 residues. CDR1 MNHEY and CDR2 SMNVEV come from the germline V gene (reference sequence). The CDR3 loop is CASSLLGTGRYSNQPQHF. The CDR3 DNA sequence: TGTGCCAGCAGTTTATTAGGGACAGGGAGGTATAGCAATCAGCCCCAGCATTTT.

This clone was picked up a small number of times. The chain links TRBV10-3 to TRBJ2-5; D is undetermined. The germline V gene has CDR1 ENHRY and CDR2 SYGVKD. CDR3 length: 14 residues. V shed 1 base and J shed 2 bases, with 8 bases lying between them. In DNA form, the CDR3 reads TGTGCCATCAGTGAGTTTGGGCCGCAAGAGACCCAGTACTTC. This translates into CAISEFGPQETQYF.

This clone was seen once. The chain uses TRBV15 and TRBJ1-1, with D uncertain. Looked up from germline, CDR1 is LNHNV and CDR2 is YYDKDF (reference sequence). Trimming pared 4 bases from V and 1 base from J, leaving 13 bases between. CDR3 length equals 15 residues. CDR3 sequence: CATSKDPRGNTEAFF. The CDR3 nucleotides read TGTGCCACCAGCAAAGACCCCCGGGGGAACACTGAAGCTTTCTTT.

This chain's CDR3 is CASSLVRRGWGTEAFF. DNA for the CDR3: TGCGCCAGCAGCTTGGTACGCAGGGGCTGGGGGACTGAAGCTTTCTTT. The V and J genes are TRBV5-1 and TRBJ1-1, with D perhaps matching TRBD1 (6 bases). Trimming took off 0 bases at V and 5 bases at J, with 17 bases between the two ends. The CDR3 extends over 16 amino acids. CDR1 is SGHRS and CDR2 is YFSETQ in the germline V gene. Together with reference TRBV5-1 and TRBJ1-1, the CDR3 gives the full variable domain: KAGVTQTPRYLIKTRGQQVTLSCSPISGHRSVSWYQQTPGQGLQFLFEYFSETQRNKGNFPGRFSGRQFSNSRSEMNVSTLELGDSALYLCASSLVRRGWGTEAFFGQGTRLTVV.

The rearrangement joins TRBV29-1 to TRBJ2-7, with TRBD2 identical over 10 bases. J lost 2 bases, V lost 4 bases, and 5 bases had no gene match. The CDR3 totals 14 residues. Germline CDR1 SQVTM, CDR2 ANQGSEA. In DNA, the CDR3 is TGCAGCGTTGGAATAGCGGGGGGCCCCTACGAGCAGTACTTC. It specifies CSVGIAGGPYEQYF.

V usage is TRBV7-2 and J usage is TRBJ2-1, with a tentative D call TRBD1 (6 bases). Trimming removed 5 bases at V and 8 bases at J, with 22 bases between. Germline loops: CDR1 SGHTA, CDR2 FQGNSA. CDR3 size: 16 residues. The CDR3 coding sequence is TGTGCCAGCAGCCCCATCAGGGGAAATCATGGGGATGAGCAGTTCTTC. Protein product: CASSPIRGNHGDEQFF.